This T cell receptor beta chain was observed in a study of graft-versus-host responses after intestinal transplantation. Across the study: Recipients had multivisceral, liver-intestinal, or isolated intestinal transplants. Induction using anti-thymocyte globulin, followed by tacrolimus and steroids for 2 to 4 years, was given to all recipients.

Study findings and constraints: High graft-versus-host to host-versus-graft clonal ratios were seen in allografts of patients with graft-donor T cell macrochimerism. GvH clones turned up in recipient marrow; some had shown up first in ileum or blood.

This table comes from immunoSEQ multiplex PCR, and its TCRdb copy is limited to in-frame clones, with some not included. The top ten hold about 0.2% of the sample, which has 110,000 to 150,000 clones, over 90% seen once. The V gene's germline CDR1 is SGHRS and CDR2 YFSETQ. The CDR3 consists of 15 residues. V lost 3 bases and J lost 5; bases outside the gene matches: 6. On this clone itself: Its specificity is not known.

The chain recombines TRBV5-1 with TRBJ2-5; 11 bases map to TRBD2. The sequencing used unstimulated CD4+ T cells sorted from spleen or lymph node cells, collected before intestinal transplant. This sequence was found in a human donor who received an intestinal transplant. As DNA, the CDR3 is TGCGCCAGCAGCTACGTAGCGGGAGGGGGGGAGACCCAGTACTTC. This translates into CASSYVAGGGETQYF. The complete variable domain, with remaining parts taken from reference TRBV5-1 and TRBJ2-5, reads KAGVTQTPRYLIKTRGQQVTLSCSPISGHRSVSWYQQTPGQGLQFLFEYFSETQRNKGNFPGRFSGRQFSNSRSEMNVSTLELGDSALYLCASSYVAGGGETQYFGPGTRLLVL.